The 27 T cell receptor beta chains given below trace back to one sample, sequenced in a study of blood T cell repertoires in COVID-19. Sequencing used immunoSEQ multiplex PCR; TCRdb keeps in-frame clones, though not all of them. The data contain about 300,000 clones, approximately 88% of them seen just once; the ten biggest clones take up roughly 6.7%. Sequencing was carried out using peripheral blood. The receptors here all came from a man between 18 and 29 years old who had recovered from COVID-19.

The chain carries TRBV6-5 and TRBJ2-1; D gene unclear. The CDR3 extends over 14 amino acids. Trimming shortened V by 0 bases and J by 0 bases, and 3 bases separated the two germline ends. CDR1 and CDR2 (germline): MNHEY, SVGAGI. DNA for the CDR3: TGTGCCAGCAGTTACTCCCACTCCTACAATGAGCAGTTCTTC. It codes for CASSYSHSYNEQFF.

The V gene is TRBV11-2, the J gene TRBJ2-1; maybe TRBD2 (6 bases). The CDR3 extends over 12 amino acids. Germline V gene lookup returns CDR1 SGHAT and CDR2 FQNNGV. V was trimmed by 4 bases and J by 10 bases, leaving 11 bases between them. CDR3 DNA: TGTGCCAGCAGCTCCGGGACTCCGGAGCAGTTCTTC. Protein product: CASSSGTPEQFF.

This chain links TRBV11-1 with TRBJ1-2; D not certain. This CDR3 has 13 amino acids. The germline V gene encodes CDR1 SGHAT and CDR2 FQDESV (reference sequence). V was cut by 3 bases and J by 0 bases, with 5 bases left in between. This CDR3 reads CASSLAANYGYTF. The CDR3 DNA reads TGTGCCAGCAGCTTGGCGGCTAACTATGGCTACACCTTC.

The chain carries TRBV9 and TRBJ2-1, with TRBD2 matching over 9 bases. V shed 0 bases and J 2 bases; nucleotides not matched to a gene: 0. The CDR3 has 15 amino acids. Germline loops: CDR1 SGDLS, CDR2 YYNGEE. CDR3 residues: CASSVGGRAYNEQFF. Here the CDR3 DNA reads TGTGCCAGCAGCGTAGGCGGGAGGGCCTACAATGAGCAGTTCTTC.

The J gene is TRBJ2-5, the V gene TRBV5-4; 7 positions match TRBD2. The CDR3 length is 16 residues. CDR1 SGHNT and CDR2 YYREEE come from the germline V gene (reference sequence). The trim removed 4 bases at V and 1 base at J, leaving 10 bases unmatched. In nucleotides, the CDR3 is TGTGCCAGCAGCCCCCGAGGCGGGGGTGGCCAAGAGACCCAGTACTTC. It yields the protein CASSPRGGGGQETQYF.

CDR3 region: CASSIAGGETQYF. The CDR3 DNA reads as TGTGCCAGTAGTATAGCAGGGGGGGAGACCCAGTACTTC. The chain carries TRBV19 and TRBJ2-5, with D perhaps matching TRBD1 (7 bases). The CDR3 contains 13 residues. Trimming took off 1 base at V and 5 bases at J, with 8 bases between the two ends. CDR1 and CDR2 from the germline V gene are LNHDA and SQIVND (reference sequence).

The chain employs TRBV6-1 and TRBJ1-1; D remains ambiguous. V was clipped by 2 bases and J by 8 bases, with 15 bases between them. Germline assignment: CDR1 MNHNS and CDR2 SASEGT. This CDR3 is 14 amino acids long. The CDR3 DNA reads as TGTGCCAGCAGTGAAAGATCGATGGGCAGAGAAGCTTTCTTT. It is translated as CASSERSMGREAFF.

CDR3 in DNA: TGCGCCAGCAGTCCCAGGGTGGGGAACACTGAAGCTTTCTTT. Translating gives CASSPRVGNTEAFF. The chain carries TRBV10-1 and TRBJ1-1, with D perhaps TRBD1 (5 bases). V was clipped by 5 bases and J by 1 base, with 11 bases between them. Germline-derived CDR1 and CDR2 are WNHNN and SYGVQD (reference sequence). This CDR3 has 14 residues.

The chain employs TRBV29-1 and TRBJ2-7, with D maybe TRBD2 (6 bases). Germline values: CDR1 SQVTM, CDR2 ANQGSEA. V lost 5 bases, J lost 0 bases, and 11 bases lay in between. This CDR3 has 13 residues. CDR3 coding DNA: TGCAGCGTTATGGCGGGACTCTCCTACGAGCAGTACTTC. Translating gives CSVMAGLSYEQYF.

V usage is TRBV5-1 and J usage is TRBJ2-5; 11 nucleotides align to TRBD2. The junction had 0 bases not matched to a gene; V was cut back by 5 bases and J by 3 bases. The CDR3 loop spans 13 amino acids. The germline CDR1 and CDR2 sequences are SGHRS and YFSETQ. CDR3 bases: TGCGCCAGCAGGACTAGCGGGAAAGAGACCCAGTACTTC. This gives the protein CASRTSGKETQYF.

This chain connects TRBV3-1 (or the pseudogene TRBV3-2) to TRBJ2-1, with 7 bases identical to TRBD2. Germline trimming cut 0 bases from V and 6 bases from J; bases unmatched to any gene: 8. The CDR3 sequence is 16 residues long. Germline lookup yields CDR1 LGHDT and CDR2 YNNKEL (reference sequence). CDR3 loop: CASSQDRTRGSNEQFF. The CDR3 DNA is TGTGCCAGCAGCCAAGATCGGACTAGGGGAAGCAATGAGCAGTTCTTC.

The rearrangement links TRBV11-2 to TRBJ2-1, with 13 bases lining up with TRBD2. The CDR3 is made up of 18 amino acids. J was trimmed by 1 base and V by 5 bases; bases with no gene match: 8. Germline loops: CDR1 SGHAT, CDR2 FQNNGV. The CDR3 sequence is CASSPGLAGEASYNEQFF. For the CDR3, the DNA is TGTGCCAGCAGCCCAGGACTAGCGGGAGAGGCTTCCTACAATGAGCAGTTCTTC.

This clone was detected only once. The rearrangement uses TRBV6-2 or TRBV6-3 and TRBJ1-2, with D unclear. Germline values: CDR1 MNHEY, CDR2 SVGEGT. The CDR3 contains 17 residues. V lost 6 bases and J 2 bases, leaving 22 bases between the germline ends. The CDR3 sequence: CASSPNARRAPNYGYTF. CDR3 nucleotides: TGTGCCAGCAGCCCTAACGCTAGGAGGGCGCCGAACTATGGCTACACCTTC.

CDR3 in DNA: TGTGCCAGCAGCCAAGGAGGGACAGGGGACTACGAGCAGTACTTC. It codes for CASSQGGTGDYEQYF. The genes are TRBV4-2 and TRBJ2-7; 10 nucleotides agree with TRBD1. The CDR3 totals 15 residues. Germline V gives CDR1 LGHNA, CDR2 YNFKEQ. V shed 1 base and J 3 bases; nucleotides not matched to a gene: 3.

This rearrangement joins TRBV29-1 to TRBJ1-3; TRBD1 might be the D (6 bases). Trimming stripped 7 bases from V and 1 base from J, with 14 bases between. Germline CDR1 SQVTM, CDR2 ANQGSEA. The CDR3 has 14 amino acids. The CDR3 DNA follows: TGCAGCGCGCCCGACAGGTTTTCTGGAAACACCATATATTTT. Encoded protein: CSAPDRFSGNTIYF. Filled out from reference TRBV29-1 and TRBJ1-3, the complete variable domain reads SAVISQKPSRDICQRGTSLTIQCQVDSQVTMMFWYRQQPGQSLTLIATANQGSEATYESGFVIDKFPISRPNLTFSTLTVSNMSPEDSSIYLCSAPDRFSGNTIYFGEGSWLTVV.

This sequence joins TRBV6-5 and TRBJ1-5; D is possibly TRBD1 (6 bases). In germline, CDR1 is MNHEY, CDR2 SVGAGI. This CDR3 region has 14 residues. Trimming removed 5 bases from V and 1 base from J, with 9 bases in between. The CDR3 DNA reads as TGTGCCAGCAGTCGTGGACAGAGCAATCAGCCCCAGCATTTT. Translating it yields CASSRGQSNQPQHF.

The chain carries TRBV14 and TRBJ2-2, with 7 bases identical to TRBD2. Germline V gene data show CDR1 as SGHDN and CDR2 as FVKESK. The CDR3 is 18 residues long. The junction had 17 bases not matched to a gene; V was cut back by 3 bases and J by 7 bases. CDR3: CASSHLLLSGAPGGELFF. CDR3 DNA: TGTGCCAGCAGCCATCTACTCCTCAGCGGGGCGCCAGGCGGGGAGCTGTTTTTT.

This clone was observed many times. The chain joins TRBV3-1 (or the pseudogene TRBV3-2) to TRBJ2-1; 11 bases are shared with TRBD2. The germline V gene encodes CDR1 LGHDT and CDR2 YNNKEL (reference sequence). V was clipped by 1 base and J by 10 bases; unmatched bases: 6. The CDR3 runs to 15 residues. This CDR3 reads CASSQVLAGAVEQFF. The CDR3 bases are TGTGCCAGCAGCCAAGTACTAGCGGGAGCGGTGGAGCAGTTCTTC.

The CDR3 reads CAISDWDRTSYEQYF. The CDR3 nucleotides are TGTGCCATCAGTGATTGGGACAGGACCTCCTACGAGCAGTACTTC. This sequence joins TRBV10-3 and TRBJ2-7, with 8 bases aligning to TRBD1. This CDR3 region has 15 residues. Germline V lookup: CDR1 ENHRY, CDR2 SYGVKD. V shed 3 bases and J 0 bases; nucleotides not matched to a gene: 4.

The rearrangement links TRBV7-2 to TRBJ1-1; 7 nucleotides agree with TRBD1. This CDR3 region has 13 residues. The junction had 7 bases not matched to a gene; V was cut back by 6 bases and J by 6 bases. CDR1 is SGHTA, CDR2 FQGNSA, per germline. The CDR3: CASRAGTVAEAFF. DNA of the CDR3: TGTGCCAGCAGGGCTGGGACAGTGGCTGAAGCTTTCTTT.

The J gene is TRBJ1-4, the V gene TRBV9; possibly TRBD1 for D (6 bases). With 5 bases removed from V and 12 bases from J, the gap between germline ends came to 14 bases. This CDR3 is built from 12 residues. CDR1 and CDR2 from the germline V gene are SGDLS and YYNGEE. CDR3 residues: CASRSREGELFF. The CDR3 DNA sequence: TGTGCCAGCAGGTCCAGGGAGGGGGAACTGTTTTTT.

The chain uses TRBV5-4 and TRBJ2-3, with 9 bases lining up with TRBD1. This CDR3 has 17 amino acids. With V trimmed by 0 bases and J by 2 bases, 7 bases remained unmatched. Germline V gives CDR1 SGHNT, CDR2 YYREEE (reference sequence). The CDR3 reads CASSLGLGTGNTDTQYF. As DNA, the CDR3 is TGTGCCAGCAGCTTGGGACTGGGGACAGGGAACACAGATACGCAGTATTTT.

The V and J genes are TRBV7-3 and TRBJ2-7, with D possibly TRBD2 on 5 matching bases. The germline gives CDR1 SGHTA, CDR2 FQGTGA. CDR3 length equals 22 residues. V was cut by 4 bases and J by 2 bases, with 36 bases left in between. CDR3 nucleotides: TGTGCCAGCAGCTCCGTAGTGATCGACCACGGGAAGAGTCTTCCGACCACCTACGAGCAGTACTTC. Amino acid sequence: CASSSVVIDHGKSLPTTYEQYF.

The V gene is TRBV5-1, the J gene TRBJ1-5; 9 bases are a match to TRBD1. Germline lookup yields CDR1 SGHRS and CDR2 YFSETQ. V was pared by 5 bases and J by 1 base, with 4 bases of the junction left unmatched. This CDR3 spans 15 amino acids. CDR3 sequence: CASSEQGASNQPQHF. CDR3 DNA sequence: TGCGCCAGCAGTGAACAGGGGGCGAGCAATCAGCCCCAGCATTTT.

The rearrangement links TRBV19 to TRBJ2-3; TRBD1 matches 8 bases. Per the germline V gene, CDR1 is LNHDA and CDR2 is SQIVND (reference sequence). V trimming: 4 bases; J trimming: 2 bases; junction bases outside the gene matches: 5. This CDR3 region has 15 residues. The CDR3 nucleotides are TGTGCCAGTAGTAATCAGGGGGCGATCACAGATACGCAGTATTTT. Encoded protein: CASSNQGAITDTQYF.

The J gene is TRBJ2-1, the V gene TRBV18; 8 positions match TRBD2. The germline V gene has CDR1 KGHSH and CDR2 LQKENI. The CDR3 runs to 16 residues. Trimming cost V 4 bases and J 6 bases; bases outside gene matches: 11. The CDR3 is CASSHPGAGASNEQFF. CDR3 coding DNA: TGTGCCAGCTCACATCCCGGAGCGGGAGCCAGCAATGAGCAGTTCTTC.

The J gene is TRBJ1-5, the V gene TRBV2, with TRBD1 as a possible D gene (6 bases). V gave up 5 bases and J gave up 7 bases, with 15 bases separating them. The CDR3 has 14 residues. CDR1 and CDR2 from the germline V gene are SNHLY and FYNNEI. The CDR3 DNA follows: TGTGCCAGCAGTACACAGGGATCCCGGCAGCCCCAGCATTTT. It encodes CASSTQGSRQPQHF.